The next 12 T cell receptor beta chains were all read from a single sample in a study of T cells after yellow fever vaccination (dated by TCRdb to between 2017 and 2020). Read against the paper, the sample's treatment or condition label means: live attenuated yellow fever vaccine strain. The library was made by 5' RACE. Sequencing was performed on an Illumina NovaSeq 6000. TCRdb passed the public sequencing reads through fastp at Q25 and MiXCR, retaining productive beta sequences. Identical CDR3 proteins give one entry, which carries the most common genes and DNA. The sample table lists some 220,000 distinct CDR3 sequences, approximately 3% of them with a count of one. The ten largest make up around 3% of the sample. This sample comprised CD4+ T cells sorted from PBMCs, obtained 10 days after the yellow fever booster vaccination. These receptor sequences come from a man younger than 35 who received the YFV17D yellow fever vaccine.

This clonotype has just a few counts. This sequence joins TRBV15 and TRBJ2-6; D ambiguous. This CDR3 comprises 18 residues. V was shortened by 0 bases and J by 0 bases, with 12 bases between the two germline ends. CDR1 LNHNV and CDR2 YYDKDF come from the germline V gene (reference sequence). The CDR3 DNA follows: TGTGCCACCAGCAGAGATTGGGCAGGAAACTCTGGGGCCAACGTCCTGACTTTC. It encodes CATSRDWAGNSGANVLTF.

V usage is TRBV29-1 and J usage is TRBJ2-1, with TRBD1 as a possible D gene (5 bases). The V and J ends lost 6 bases and 4 bases respectively, with 19 bases between them. Germline loops: CDR1 SQVTM, CDR2 ANQGSEA. The CDR3 totals 15 residues. CDR3 nucleotide sequence: TGCAGCGTAGCCACCAATAGGGGCTCGTACAATGAGCAGTTCTTC. Protein: CSVATNRGSYNEQFF.

This clonotype was picked up many times. The rearrangement uses TRBV6-5 and TRBJ1-1; maybe TRBD1 (5 bases). Germline CDR1 reads MNHEY; CDR2 reads SVGAGI. This CDR3 spans 14 amino acids. Trimming left V 0 bases short and J 3 bases short, with 8 bases between. The CDR3 nucleotides are TGTGCCAGCAGTTACTCGAGGGGAGACACTGAAGCTTTCTTT. Protein: CASSYSRGDTEAFF.

By share of the sample, this clonotype is large. This chain connects TRBV2 to TRBJ1-1; TRBD1 agrees at 7 bases. The junction had 5 bases not matched to a gene; V was cut back by 5 bases and J by 2 bases. The length of the CDR3 is 14 residues. The V gene's germline CDR1 is SNHLY and CDR2 FYNNEI. The CDR3 DNA is TGTGCCAGCAGTCTCAGACAGGGAAACACTGAAGCTTTCTTT. Protein: CASSLRQGNTEAFF.

V is TRBV7-2 and J is TRBJ2-5; 9 nucleotides agree with TRBD2. Germline CDR1 is SGHTA and CDR2 is FQGNSA. CDR3 length: 16 residues. V shed 3 bases, J shed 5 bases, and the junction held 10 bases outside the gene matches. The CDR3 DNA reads TGTGCCAGCAGCTTTCTGGGCGGGGGGGCTCAGGAGACCCAGTACTTC. This gives the protein CASSFLGGGAQETQYF.

This clonotype was detected only a few times. The J gene is TRBJ1-6, the V gene TRBV5-1; no definite D call. The germline CDR1 and CDR2 sequences are SGHRS and YFSETQ. The CDR3 extends over 17 amino acids. V was clipped by 1 base and J by 1 base, with 12 bases between them. CDR3 in DNA: TGCGCCAGCAGCTTGACGGCCCCCAAGTCCTATAATTCACCCCTCCACTTT. This sequence encodes CASSLTAPKSYNSPLHF.

This clonotype occurred a few times. The genes are TRBV28 and TRBJ2-6; D is ambiguous. V lost 8 bases and J 0 bases, leaving 14 bases between the germline ends. Germline assignment: CDR1 MDHEN and CDR2 SYDVKM. The CDR3 is 16 amino acids. In nucleotides, the CDR3 is TGTGCCAGCGGTAGGGCAGCAAGCTCTGGGGCCAACGTCCTGACTTTC. As protein: CASGRAASSGANVLTF. The full variable domain, in which reference TRBV28 and TRBJ2-6 provide the parts outside the CDR3, is DVKVTQSSRYLVKRTGEKVFLECVQDMDHENMFWYRQDPGLGLRLIYFSYDVKMKEKGDIPEGYSVSREKKERFSLILESASTNQTSMYLCASGRAASSGANVLTFGAGSRLTVL.

This clonotype occurred many times. The chain combines TRBV7-9 with TRBJ2-1; D unclear. V was clipped by 3 bases and J by 7 bases, with 10 bases between them. Germline CDR1 SEHNR, CDR2 FQNEAQ (reference sequence). This CDR3 region has 13 residues. Written as DNA, the CDR3 is TGTGCCAGCAGCTTTGGTGAAGGGAATGAGCAGTTCTTC. Translated, it gives CASSFGEGNEQFF.

This clonotype turned up a few times. This chain joins TRBV20-1 and TRBJ1-2; no definite D call. This CDR3 comprises 10 residues. The germline V gene has CDR1 DFQATT and CDR2 SNEGSKA (reference sequence). With 6 bases removed from V and 3 bases from J, the gap between germline ends came to 5 bases. CDR3 in amino acids: CSAADYGYTF. For the CDR3, the DNA is TGCAGTGCCGCGGACTATGGCTACACCTTC.

This clonotype was seen a handful of times. V usage is TRBV19 and J usage is TRBJ1-5; D is unclear. The CDR3 totals 15 residues. V lost 3 bases, J lost 4 bases, and 13 bases lay in between. Germline CDR1 is LNHDA and CDR2 is SQIVND (reference sequence). The CDR3 DNA reads as TGTGCCAGTAGTATGTTAATGGACGGAAATCAGCCCCAGCATTTT. Translation: CASSMLMDGNQPQHF.

This clonotype was seen ten or more times. This chain connects TRBV7-9 to TRBJ1-4; 7 bases are a match to TRBD1. CDR1 and CDR2 from the germline V gene are SEHNR and FQNEAQ (reference sequence). Germline trimming cut 5 bases from V and 7 bases from J; bases unmatched to any gene: 13. The CDR3 totals 16 residues. The CDR3 region is CASSPGGRGRREKLFF. CDR3 bases: TGTGCCAGCAGCCCGGGCGGGAGGGGGCGCCGTGAAAAACTGTTTTTT.

This clonotype occurred many times. V is TRBV5-1 and J is TRBJ1-5, with no clear D. The CDR3 runs to 13 residues. Trimming removed 5 bases at V and 1 base at J, with 7 bases between. CDR1 is SGHRS, CDR2 YFSETQ, per germline. This chain's CDR3 is CASRRESNQPQHF. CDR3 sequence (DNA): TGCGCCAGCAGGAGGGAGAGCAATCAGCCCCAGCATTTT.